This is a list of T cell receptor beta chains from one sample in a study of PD-L1 blockade in urothelial cancer. Here immunoSEQ multiplex PCR was the method, and the copy in TCRdb shows in-frame clones only, minus some. The data contain around 120,000 clones, approximately 85% of them singletons. The specimen was PBMCs, collected around atezolizumab (anti-PD-L1) treatment. The receptors here all came from a man aged 50-59 years with urothelial cancer. Each CDR3 is given with its conserved first and last residue.

V gene	J gene	CDR3 length	CDR3 protein
TRBV14	TRBJ1-6	13	CASSLTGPSPLHF
TRBV6-5	TRBJ1-1	15	CASSFEGQGYTEAFF
TRBV10-2	TRBJ2-3	12	CASRTGADTQYF
TRBV4-1	TRBJ2-3	17	CASSPPGVAGVRDTQYF
TRBV15	TRBJ1-2	13	CATRVSTNYGYTF
TRBV5-1	TRBJ1-4	19	CASRLRGGALVATNEKLFF
TRBV2	TRBJ2-1	15	CASLWREGQNNEQFF
TRBV9	TRBJ2-2	15	CASSVASGNTGELFF
TRBV14	TRBJ1-1	15	CASSQVSGSHTEAFF
TRBV5-1	TRBJ1-6	16	CASSLEVQGANSPLHF
TRBV5-1	TRBJ2-1	14	CASGAGGGYNEQFF
TRBV5-8	TRBJ2-3	17	CASSLATSTTSTDTQYF
TRBV7-8	TRBJ2-1	16	CASSSPLASSYNEQFF
TRBV7-3	TRBJ2-2	14	CASSLSGNTGELFF
TRBV30	TRBJ2-4	16	CAWRGQGAPAKNIQYF
TRBV7-2	TRBJ2-5	17	CASSFRGAGAYQETQYF
TRBV11-2	TRBJ2-1	14	CASSLNYPKYEQFF
TRBV5-1	TRBJ2-5	14	CASTHGTGQETQYF
TRBV28	TRBJ1-2	15	CASSFSDRTNYGYTF
TRBV6-5	TRBJ2-1	16	CASSYSMTSRRNEQFF
TRBV28	TRBJ1-4	14	CASTRRGAVEKLFF
TRBV5-1	TRBJ1-4	15	CASSPGGATNEKLFF